This is a list of T cell receptor beta chains from one sample in a study of circulating and synovial CD4+ cells in juvenile arthritis. Produced via immunoSEQ multiplex PCR; TCRdb's table is partial and in-frame only. The data contain tens of thousands of clones, approximately 94% of them singletons. Material: CD4+ T cells from blood. Receptors were obtained from a human donor with juvenile idiopathic arthritis. Both conserved end residues are part of each CDR3. Fields, in order: D gene, J gene, V gene, clone size, CDR3 DNA, CDR3 protein. A D gene is named only where the DNA matches it firmly. Clone size is stated in some rows and not others, as once, few, many or a class when expanded.

- | TRBJ2-7 | TRBV5-6 | - | TGTGCCAGCAGCTTGGACCCGCAGGGCTCCTACGAGCAGTACTTC | CASSLDPQGSYEQYF
- | TRBJ2-5 | TRBV5-1 | - | TGCGCCAGCAGCCGTCTCCAAGAGACCCAGTACTTC | CASSRLQETQYF
- | TRBJ1-1 | TRBV10-3 | - | TGTGCCATCAGGGCTCAGACTATGAACACTGAAGCTTTCTTT | CAIRAQTMNTEAFF
TRBD1 | TRBJ1-2 | TRBV28 | - | TGTGCCAGCAGTTCCGGGACAGCGACCTTCTATGGCTACACCTTC | CASSSGTATFYGYTF
TRBD2 | TRBJ2-5 | TRBV19 | - | TGTGCCAGTAGGCTTAGCGGGGGCCCGAACTACCAAGAGACCCAGTACTTC | CASRLSGGPNYQETQYF
TRBD1 | TRBJ2-5 | TRBV5-1 | - | TGCGCCAGCCGCCAGGGGGCTCGGGAGACCCAGTACTTC | CASRQGARETQYF
- | TRBJ2-5 | TRBV11-3 | once | TGTGCCAGCAGCTTGGGGCTCCTAGAGACCCAGTACTTC | CASSLGLLETQYF
- | TRBJ2-7 | TRBV4-1 | - | TGCGCCAGCAGCCAAGGTGACCGGGACATATATCAACAGTACTTC | CASSQGDRDIYQQYF
TRBD1 | TRBJ1-1 | TRBV7-3 | - | TGTGCCAGCAGCCCGGGACAGGGAAGCACTGAAGCTTTCTTT | CASSPGQGSTEAFF
TRBD2 | TRBJ2-5 | TRBV9 | - | TGTGCCAGCAGCGTAGGGCCAGCGGGGGGAGAGACCCAGTACTTC | CASSVGPAGGETQYF
TRBD1 | TRBJ1-3 | TRBV30 | - | TGTGCCTGGAGTCAGGGACAGTCCTCTGGAAACACCATATATTTT | CAWSQGQSSGNTIYF
- | TRBJ2-5 | TRBV5-8 | - | TGTGCCAGCAGCCATGGAACCCGGGGACTCACAGAGACCCAGTACTTC | CASSHGTRGLTETQYF
TRBD1 | TRBJ2-7 | TRBV11-2 | once | TGTGCCAGCAGCAAGGACAGGGGCCAACCGCAGTACTTC | CASSKDRGQPQYF
TRBD1 | TRBJ2-2 | TRBV19 | few | TGTGCCAGTAGTATCGGGACAGGGGTTCCCGGGGAGCTGTTTTTT | CASSIGTGVPGELFF
TRBD1 | TRBJ1-2 | TRBV25-1 | - | TGTGCCAGCACCCCGGGACAGAACTATGGCTACACCTTC | CASTPGQNYGYTF
TRBD1 | TRBJ1-2 | TRBV6-4 | - | TGTGCCAGCAGTGACTCGTATCAGGGGGCCGATTATGGCTACACCTTC | CASSDSYQGADYGYTF
- | TRBJ1-2 | TRBV30 | - | TGTGCCTGGAGTATTGGCACGGGCTACACCTTC | CAWSIGTGYTF
- | TRBJ1-1 | TRBV6-6 | - | TGTGCCAGCAGTTACCACTCCACTAACACTGAAGCTTTCTTT | CASSYHSTNTEAFF
- | TRBJ1-1 | TRBV28 | - | TGTGCCAGCAGACAGGGTTACAACACTGAAGCTTTCTTT | CASRQGYNTEAFF
- | TRBJ2-1 | TRBV4-1 | once | TGCGCCAGCAGCCAAGAACGGAGCGAGCAGTTCTTC | CASSQERSEQFF
- | TRBJ1-6 | TRBV19 | - | TGTGCCAGTAGGGAGGGCCTAAGCTCCTATAATTCCCCCCTCCACTTT | CASREGLSSYNSPLHF
- | TRBJ1-2 | TRBV7-9 | - | TGTGCCAGCAGCTTAACTGAGGTCTTGAACTATGGCTACACCTTC | CASSLTEVLNYGYTF
TRBD2 | TRBJ2-1 | TRBV7-2 | - | TGTGCCAGCAGCCTAGCGGGGGGGCCTATTGAGCAGTTCTTC | CASSLAGGPIEQFF
- | TRBJ2-5 | TRBV7-2 | once | TGTGCCAGCAGCTTAGTATCTGGGGGCAGCTCGCCAGAGACCCAGTACTTC | CASSLVSGGSSPETQYF
- | TRBJ1-6 | TRBV2 | - | TGTGCCAGCAGTTCAAGGAGGGATTCACCCCTCCACTTT | CASSSRRDSPLHF
- | TRBJ1-5 | TRBV19 | - | TGTGCCAGTAGTCCCCGGCAGGGCCTCAATCAGCCCCAGCATTTT | CASSPRQGLNQPQHF
TRBD1 | TRBJ2-4 | TRBV5-1 | - | TGCGCCAGCAGCGTGCGCGGGACAGGGGACCACATTCAGTACTTC | CASSVRGTGDHIQYF
TRBD1 | TRBJ2-7 | TRBV4-2 | - | TGTGCCAGCAGCGCACGGGACAGGGGGTCCTACGAGCAGTACTTC | CASSARDRGSYEQYF
- | TRBJ2-5 | TRBV6-1 | - | TGTGCAGGGGGGGGTAGCTGGTACCAAGAGACCCAGTACTTC | CAGGGSWYQETQYF
- | TRBJ2-1 | TRBV5-6 | - | TGTGCCAGCAGCGGCGGGTCCCCACTGGGCTTCTCCTACAATGAGCAGTTCTTC | CASSGGSPLGFSYNEQFF
- | TRBJ2-2 | TRBV6-1 | - | TGTGCCAGCAGGAGCGGATATAACACCGGGGAGCTGTTTTTT | CASRSGYNTGELFF
- | TRBJ2-3 | TRBV28 | - | TGTGCCAGCAGTTTAATGAGCCCTTCAGATACGCAGTATTTT | CASSLMSPSDTQYF
- | TRBJ2-7 | TRBV7-2 | - | TGTGCCAGCAGCCCGGGAGGGGGACAGCCCTACGAGCAGTACTTC | CASSPGGGQPYEQYF
TRBD1 | TRBJ1-2 | TRBV9 | - | TGTGCCAGCAGCGTAGTTAAATACTCGAGACAGGGGGCGGGTGGCTACACCTTC | CASSVVKYSRQGAGGYTF
- | TRBJ2-7 | TRBV5-8 | - | TGTGCCAGCAGCTTGGTCAAGTCCTACGAGCAGTACTTC | CASSLVKSYEQYF
TRBD2 | TRBJ2-7 | TRBV6-6 | - | TGTGCCAGCAGTTCACTAGCGGCTACCGAGCAGTACTTC | CASSSLAATEQYF
- | TRBJ1-4 | TRBV7-9 | - | TGTGCCAGCAGCAGAACCGGGACATCTAATGAAAAACTGTTTTTT | CASSRTGTSNEKLFF
TRBD1 | TRBJ1-2 | TRBV6-4 | - | TGTGCCAGCAGTGCCACCGGGACAGGCTATGGCTACACCTTC | CASSATGTGYGYTF
TRBD1 | TRBJ2-7 | TRBV7-2 | - | TGTGCCAGCAGCTCTTTTAACGTACAGGGGTCCGAGCAGTACTTC | CASSSFNVQGSEQYF
- | TRBJ2-1 | TRBV6-5 | once | TGTGCCAGCACCACTTCGGACAGAGTTGGCCATGAGCAGTTCTTC | CASTTSDRVGHEQFF
- | TRBJ2-7 | TRBV7-2 | - | TGTGCCAGCAGCTTAGCAAACGTGGCGGGGCGCTACGAGCAGTACTTC | CASSLANVAGRYEQYF
- | TRBJ1-5 | TRBV6-1 | - | TGTGCCAGCAGCCCAACAGTTTCCTATCAGCCCCAGCATTTT | CASSPTVSYQPQHF
- | TRBJ2-3 | TRBV18 | - | TGTGCCAGCTCACAGAGGGTACGGGATACGCAGTATTTT | CASSQRVRDTQYF
TRBD1 | TRBJ2-2 | TRBV6-5 | - | TGTGCCAGCAGGAGGGACAGAAACACCGGGGAGCTGTTTTTT | CASRRDRNTGELFF
- | TRBJ1-1 | TRBV27 | - | TGTGCCAGCAGTTTTAGACTACCTGAAGCTTTCTTT | CASSFRLPEAFF
TRBD1 | TRBJ1-1 | TRBV5-6 | - | TGTGCCAGCAGCCCGCTACAGGGGGCGCGGACTGAAGCTTTCTTT | CASSPLQGARTEAFF
TRBD2 | TRBJ2-1 | TRBV4-3 | - | TGCGCCAGCAGCCGTCCAAGCGGGGGGGCCTATTTAAACTACAATGAGCAGTTCTTC | CASSRPSGGAYLNYNEQFF
- | TRBJ2-1 | TRBV7-6 | - | TGTGCCAGCAGCCTGAGGCTCGGGACTCAGTCCTACAATGAGCAGTTCTTC | CASSLRLGTQSYNEQFF
- | TRBJ2-3 | TRBV6-1 | - | TGTGCCAGCACTGGCCGGAGGGGACGCACAGATACGCAGTATTTT | CASTGRRGRTDTQYF
- | TRBJ1-3 | TRBV5-5 | - | TGTGCCAGCAGCTTTAATCTACGAAACACCATATATTTT | CASSFNLRNTIYF
- | TRBJ1-2 | TRBV19 | - | TGTGCCAGTAGTCCACCAGGATACTATGGCTACACCTTC | CASSPPGYYGYTF
TRBD1 | TRBJ2-7 | TRBV18 | - | TGTGCCAGCTCACCACCGGGGCGGACAGGCAGCCTCTACGAGCAGTACTTC | CASSPPGRTGSLYEQYF
- | TRBJ2-7 | TRBV13 | - | TGTGCCAGCAGCCGGAGCTCCTACGAGCAGTACTTC | CASSRSSYEQYF
- | TRBJ1-2 | TRBV11-2 | - | TGTGCCAGCAGCTTTCCCTCCCTCGGGGGCTACACCTTC | CASSFPSLGGYTF
- | TRBJ1-1 | TRBV4-2 | once | TGTGCCAGCAGCCAAGAGGGGCAGGTTTCTAACACTGAAGCTTTCTTT | CASSQEGQVSNTEAFF
TRBD1 | TRBJ2-2 | TRBV5-4 | - | TGTGCCAGCAGCTCAGGGGGTGGGGGCACCGGGGAGCTGTTTTTT | CASSSGGGGTGELFF
- | TRBJ1-1 | TRBV27 | once | TGTGCCAGCAGTGCGCGGGGCGGGAAAGAAGCTTTCTTT | CASSARGGKEAFF